These 5 T cell receptor beta chains were all obtained from the same sample, sequenced in a study of T cells in Graves' hyperthyroidism and ophthalmopathy. The TCR beta CDR3 regions underwent amplification using RNA transcripts as the source. A set of HTBI primers served as the primers for a first-round RT-PCR of the TCR CDR3. TCRdb ran MiXCR on the multiplex PCR reads and lists one entry per CDR3 protein. This sample has a few hundred thousand distinct CDR3 sequences; roughly 15% occur once, and the top ten carry over 30%. Sequencing was done on a sample of blood. The receptors here all came from a woman between 45 and 65 years old with Graves' hyperthyroidism that later progressed to Graves' ophthalmopathy.

This clonotype has a count of ten or more. This chain joins TRBV7-9 and TRBJ2-7; no clear D gene. V lost 2 bases to trimming and J lost 0 bases, with 8 bases between them. From germline, CDR1 is SEHNR and CDR2 FQNEAQ (reference sequence). The CDR3 covers 14 residues. The CDR3: CASSLRASSYEQYF. CDR3 nucleotide sequence: TGTGCCAGCAGCTTACGGGCCAGCTCCTACGAGCAGTACTTC. Filled out from reference TRBV7-9 and TRBJ2-7, the complete variable domain reads DTGVSQNPRHKITKRGQNVTFRCDPISEHNRLYWYRQTLGQGPEFLTYFQNEAQLEKSRLLSDRFSAERPKGSFSTLEIQRTEQGDSAMYLCASSLRASSYEQYFGPGTRLTVT.

This chain connects TRBV7-8 to TRBJ1-1, with D uncertain. The CDR3 has 12 amino acids. The V gene's germline CDR1 is SGHVS and CDR2 FQNEAQ. The ends were cut back, 2 bases at V and 6 bases at J, with 7 bases in the middle. This CDR3 reads CASSLSRAEAFF. The CDR3 coding sequence is TGTGCCAGCAGCTTATCAAGGGCTGAAGCTTTCTTT.

This chain connects TRBV5-6 to TRBJ2-1, with 7 bases fitting TRBD1. The CDR3 is 15 residues long. The germline V gene encodes CDR1 SGHDT and CDR2 YYEEEE. Trimming took 4 bases from V and 6 from J; bases not matched to a gene: 10. The CDR3 coding sequence is TGTGCCAGCAGCATAGGACAGGTTCTAGGCAATGAGCAGTTCTTC. Translating it yields CASSIGQVLGNEQFF.

This clonotype was seen repeatedly, ten times or more. This chain connects TRBV24-1 to TRBJ1-2; tentative D call: TRBD1 (5 bases). The CDR3 contains 16 residues. The germline gives CDR1 KGHDR, CDR2 SFDVKD. Trimming stripped 5 bases from V and 4 bases from J, with 19 bases between. The CDR3 reads CATSGTQGRAGYGYTF. CDR3 DNA sequence: TGTGCCACCAGTGGTACTCAGGGCCGAGCGGGCTATGGCTACACCTTC.

This clonotype was picked up a small number of times. The V call is TRBV19, the J call TRBJ2-7; 9 nucleotides match TRBD2. Trimming removed 5 bases from V and 7 bases from J; junction bases left unmatched: 12. The CDR3 has 15 residues. Germline V gene lookup returns CDR1 LNHDA and CDR2 SQIVND (reference sequence). The CDR3: CASSARLADSGEQYF. In DNA, the CDR3 is TGTGCCAGTAGTGCCCGACTAGCGGACTCGGGTGAGCAGTACTTC.